These 16 T cell receptor beta chains were all obtained from the same sample, sequenced in a study of early T cells in non-severe SARS-CoV-2 infection. Using its own MiXCR run on the 5' RACE reads, TCRdb lists one record per CDR3 protein. The sample has tens of thousands of distinct CDR3 sequences; around 12% are singletons. Sequenced material: whole blood. Receptor source: an adult who was a healthcare worker with PCR-confirmed SARS-CoV-2 infection or an uninfected control (not recorded which).

J is TRBJ2-7 and V is TRBV6-5, with 11 bases aligning to TRBD2. Trimming at V came to 6 bases and at J to 0 bases, leaving 10 bases not matched to a gene. This CDR3 spans 17 amino acids. Germline V gene data show CDR1 as MNHEY and CDR2 as SVGAGI. CDR3 bases: TGTGCCAGCAGCCTCGGACTAGCGGGCCTCTACTCCTACGAGCAGTACTTC. Its protein product is CASSLGLAGLYSYEQYF.

The table lists this clonotype with many counts. The chain uses TRBV6-5 and TRBJ1-5; 8 bases agree with TRBD1. Germline V gene sequence: CDR1 MNHEY, CDR2 SVGAGI. The ends lost 5 bases at V and 3 bases at J; junction bases unmatched: 3. This CDR3 spans 14 amino acids. CDR3 region: CASSRDRSNQPQHF. CDR3 in DNA: TGTGCCAGCAGTCGGGACAGGTCCAATCAGCCCCAGCATTTT.

The V call is TRBV29-1, the J call TRBJ2-7, with D uncertain. CDR1 and CDR2 (germline): SQVTM, ANQGSEA. The CDR3 runs 11 residues. V was pared by 6 bases and J by 1 base, with 7 bases between. The CDR3 protein is CSVAESYEQYF. CDR3 sequence (DNA): TGCAGCGTGGCGGAGTCCTACGAGCAGTACTTC.

This chain joins TRBV6-6 and TRBJ1-4, with a possible D match to TRBD1 (6 bases). Germline V gene sequence: CDR1 MNHNY, CDR2 SVGAGI (reference sequence). V lost 6 bases and J lost 0, with 17 bases in between. The CDR3 sequence is 17 residues long. The CDR3 reads CASSRRIDRSTNEKLFF. The CDR3 nucleotides are TGTGCCAGCAGCCGACGAATCGACAGGTCAACTAATGAAAAACTGTTTTTT.

Only a few counts were recorded for this clonotype. V is TRBV30 and J is TRBJ1-1; TRBD1 might be the D (5 bases). V gave up 2 bases and J gave up 3 bases, with 16 bases separating them. CDR3 length equals 15 residues. The germline gives CDR1 GTSNPN, CDR2 SVGIG (reference sequence). The CDR3 sequence is CAWSKWGVGDTEAFF. The DNA of the CDR3 is TGTGCCTGGAGTAAGTGGGGCGTCGGTGACACTGAAGCTTTCTTT.

At least ten counts were recorded for this clonotype. In DNA form, the CDR3 reads TGTGCCAGCAGCTTCGGTCCAGCGTCTGCAGAGACCCAGTACTTC. Protein product: CASSFGPASAETQYF. This chain connects TRBV7-3 to TRBJ2-5; D is unclear. The V end lost 3 bases, the J end lost 4 bases, and 15 bases lay between the germline ends. The CDR3 is 15 residues long. Germline CDR1 is SGHTA and CDR2 is FQGTGA.

This clonotype has just a few counts. The V gene is TRBV2, the J gene TRBJ2-5; 9 bases match TRBD2. With 7 bases clipped from V and 3 bases from J, the junction kept 6 bases outside the gene matches. Germline V gives CDR1 SNHLY, CDR2 FYNNEI. The CDR3 is 14 residues long. The CDR3 DNA reads as TGTGCCAGCAACCGCGGGAGGGAGGAAGAGACCCAGTACTTC. Amino acid sequence: CASNRGREEETQYF.

CDR3 sequence reads: CASSSDSTVYEQYF. The CDR3, as DNA: TGTGCCAGCAGTTCAGACTCGACAGTCTACGAGCAGTACTTC. The gene calls are TRBV12-3 or TRBV12-4 and TRBJ2-7, with D perhaps TRBD1 (5 bases). V was shortened by 4 bases and J by 3 bases, with 13 bases between the two germline ends. The CDR3 extends over 14 amino acids.

This clonotype was picked up many times. This chain joins TRBV25-1 and TRBJ2-3; 10 bases align to TRBD2. Germline CDR1 is MGHDK and CDR2 is SYGVNS. This CDR3 comprises 17 residues. Trimming at V came to 5 bases and at J to 5 bases, leaving 13 bases not matched to a gene. CDR3 bases: TGTGCCAGCAGTCAATCCCCAAGGCTAGCGGGAGTAGATACGCAGTATTTT. This sequence encodes CASSQSPRLAGVDTQYF.

A remark on this clonotype: A much larger clone sits a single nucleotide away, making a read error possible. V gene TRBV29-1 combines with J gene TRBJ1-2; no clear D. The CDR3 covers 10 residues. CDR1 is SQVTM and CDR2 is ANQGSEA in the germline V gene. The chain's CDR3 is CCVGQDGYTF. The CDR3 coding sequence is TGCTGCGTTGGTCAGGATGGCTACACCTTC.

As concerns this clonotype: This may come from a read error, since a much larger clone is one base off. The CDR3 sequence: CASSLNGPAGETQYF. Here the CDR3 DNA reads TGTGCCAGCAGTTTGAATGGGCCCGCGGGGGAGACCCAGTACTTC. This chain uses TRBV27 with TRBJ2-5, with D maybe TRBD2 (6 bases). The germline V and J ends were trimmed by 3 bases and 5 bases, with 16 bases remaining between them. This CDR3 contains 15 residues. Germline CDR1 MNHEY, CDR2 SMNVEV (reference sequence).

In this sample, this clonotype turned up a few times. The chain uses TRBV7-2 and TRBJ2-1; no clear D gene. CDR3 length: 17 amino acids. The V and J ends lost 4 bases and 7 bases respectively, with 23 bases between them. Germline V gene sequence: CDR1 SGHTA, CDR2 FQGNSA. The CDR3 sequence: CASSSRTGPSLQNEQFF. The CDR3 DNA reads as TGTGCCAGCAGCTCACGGACCGGGCCCAGCTTGCAGAATGAGCAGTTCTTC.

This clonotype showed up just a few times. The chain employs TRBV27 and TRBJ2-1; no clear D gene. Germline values: CDR1 MNHEY, CDR2 SMNVEV (reference sequence). The CDR3 sequence is 12 residues long. V lost 10 bases to trimming and J lost 0 bases, with 7 bases between them. The chain's CDR3 is CATIGSYNEQFF. The DNA for the CDR3 is TGTGCCACCATAGGCTCCTACAATGAGCAGTTCTTC.

This clonotype was seen a few times. The chain has TRBV4-2 and TRBJ2-3; TRBD1 matches at 7 bases. Trimming cost V 6 bases and J 3 bases; bases outside gene matches: 3. Germline V CDR1 and CDR2: LGHNA, YNFKEQ. CDR3 size: 13 residues. CDR3 region: CASREQGTDTQYF. CDR3 in DNA: TGTGCCAGCAGGGAACAGGGGACAGATACGCAGTATTTT.

This clonotype was seen a handful of times. The chain uses TRBV10-3 and TRBJ2-7; D may be TRBD2 (6 bases). The CDR3 is made up of 13 amino acids. Trimming left V 7 bases short and J 0 bases short, with 10 bases between. Per germline, CDR1 ENHRY and CDR2 SYGVKD. This CDR3 reads CAITSTSSYEQYF. The CDR3 DNA is TGTGCCATCACCTCGACTAGCTCCTACGAGCAGTACTTC.

This chain uses TRBV2 with TRBJ2-7; 9 bases fit TRBD2. The CDR3 has 13 amino acids. Trimming cost V 7 bases and J 5 bases; bases outside gene matches: 6. CDR1 and CDR2 from the germline V gene are SNHLY and FYNNEI. CDR3 DNA: TGTGCCAGCATTAGCGGGAGTACTCACGAGCAGTACTTC. Residues: CASISGSTHEQYF.